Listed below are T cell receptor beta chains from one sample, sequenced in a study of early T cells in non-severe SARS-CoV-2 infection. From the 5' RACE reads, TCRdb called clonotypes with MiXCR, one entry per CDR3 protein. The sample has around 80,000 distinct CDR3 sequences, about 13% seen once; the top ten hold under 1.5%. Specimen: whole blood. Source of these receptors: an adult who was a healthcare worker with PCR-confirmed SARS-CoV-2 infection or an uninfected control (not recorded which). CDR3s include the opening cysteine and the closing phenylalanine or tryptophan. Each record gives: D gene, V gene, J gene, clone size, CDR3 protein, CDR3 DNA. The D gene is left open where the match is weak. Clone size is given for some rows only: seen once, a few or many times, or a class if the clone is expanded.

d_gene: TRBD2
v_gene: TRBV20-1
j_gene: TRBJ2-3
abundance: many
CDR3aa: CSASVTSGGPRHTQYF
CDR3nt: TGCAGTGCTAGTGTCACTAGCGGGGGTCCTAGGCATACGCAGTATTTT

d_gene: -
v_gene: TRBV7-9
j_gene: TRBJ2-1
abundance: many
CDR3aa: CASSLVVSAPNPYNEQFF
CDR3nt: TGTGCCAGCAGCTTAGTGGTTTCAGCGCCGAACCCCTACAATGAGCAGTTCTTC

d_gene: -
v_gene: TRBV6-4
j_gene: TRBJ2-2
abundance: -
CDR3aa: CASSDSTGELFF
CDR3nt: TGTGCCAGCAGTGACTCCACCGGGGAGCTGTTTTTT

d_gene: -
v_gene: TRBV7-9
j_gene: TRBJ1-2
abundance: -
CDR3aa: CASSSLQSANYGYTF
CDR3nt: TGTGCCAGCAGCTCCCTACAGTCAGCTAACTATGGCTACACCTTC

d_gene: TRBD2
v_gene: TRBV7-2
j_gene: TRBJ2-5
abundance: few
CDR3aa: CASSSTSGGRKTQYF
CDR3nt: TGTGCCAGCAGCTCGACTAGCGGGGGGCGAAAGACCCAGTACTTC

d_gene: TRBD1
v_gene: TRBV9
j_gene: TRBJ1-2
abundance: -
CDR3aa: CASSVGGGDYGYTF
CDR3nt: TGTGCCAGCAGCGTAGGAGGGGGCGACTATGGCTACACCTTC

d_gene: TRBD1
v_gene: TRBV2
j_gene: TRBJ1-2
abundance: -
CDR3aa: CASRDQGAYGYTF
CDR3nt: TGTGCCAGCAGGGACCAGGGGGCGTATGGCTACACCTTC

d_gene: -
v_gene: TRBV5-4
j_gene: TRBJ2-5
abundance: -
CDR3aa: CASSPPPIRQQETQYF
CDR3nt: TGTGCCAGCAGCCCGCCCCCTATCAGACAACAAGAGACCCAGTACTTC

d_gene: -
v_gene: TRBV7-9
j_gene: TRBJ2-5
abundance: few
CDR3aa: CASQGLETQYF
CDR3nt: TGTGCCAGCCAGGGTTTAGAGACCCAGTACTTC

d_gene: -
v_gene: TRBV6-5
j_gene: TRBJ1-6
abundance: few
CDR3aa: CASGEGPYNSPLHF
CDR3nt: TGTGCCTCCGGGGAGGGCCCCTATAATTCACCCCTCCACTTT

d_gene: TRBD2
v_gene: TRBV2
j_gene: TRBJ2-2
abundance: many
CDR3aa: CASRAPGTTTGELFF
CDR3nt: TGTGCCAGCAGGGCCCCCGGGACTACAACCGGGGAGCTGTTTTTT

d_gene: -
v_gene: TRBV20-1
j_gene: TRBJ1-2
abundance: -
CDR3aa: CSARIGEGYGYTF
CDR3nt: TGCAGTGCTAGAATCGGGGAGGGGTATGGCTACACCTTC

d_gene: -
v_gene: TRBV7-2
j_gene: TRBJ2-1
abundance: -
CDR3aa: CASSSNYNEQFF
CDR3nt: TGTGCCAGCAGCTCTAACTACAATGAGCAGTTCTTC

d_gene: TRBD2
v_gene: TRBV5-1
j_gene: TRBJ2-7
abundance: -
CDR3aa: CASSITRAGRPEQYF
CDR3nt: TGCGCCAGCAGCATAACACGGGCCGGGAGGCCCGAGCAGTACTTC

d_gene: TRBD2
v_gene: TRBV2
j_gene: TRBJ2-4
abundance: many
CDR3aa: CASSDRSGGAKNIQYF
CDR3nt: TGTGCCAGCAGTGATCGTAGCGGGGGAGCCAAAAACATTCAGTACTTC

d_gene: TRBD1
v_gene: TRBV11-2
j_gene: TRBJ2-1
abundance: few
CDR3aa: CASSLASGQGAVAIAYNEQFF
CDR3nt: TGTGCCAGCAGCTTAGCTTCGGGACAGGGGGCGGTCGCGATCGCCTACAATGAGCAGTTCTTC

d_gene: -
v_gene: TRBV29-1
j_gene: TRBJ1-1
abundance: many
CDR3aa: CSVSEHPNTEAFF
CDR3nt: TGCAGCGTCTCCGAACACCCGAACACTGAAGCTTTCTTT

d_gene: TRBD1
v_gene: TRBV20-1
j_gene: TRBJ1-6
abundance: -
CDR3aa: CSARPPGQFYNSPLHF
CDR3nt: TGCAGTGCTAGACCTCCGGGACAGTTTTATAATTCACCCCTCCACTTT

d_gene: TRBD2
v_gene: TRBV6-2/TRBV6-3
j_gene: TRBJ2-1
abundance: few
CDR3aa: CASNYEGLADEQFF
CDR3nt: TGTGCCAGCAATTACGAGGGACTAGCGGATGAGCAGTTCTTC

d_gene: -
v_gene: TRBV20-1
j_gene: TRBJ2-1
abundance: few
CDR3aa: CSARRLFNEQFF
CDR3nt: TGCAGTGCTAGGAGACTCTTCAATGAGCAGTTCTTC

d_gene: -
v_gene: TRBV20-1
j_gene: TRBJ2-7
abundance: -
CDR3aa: CSAGGAETYEQYF
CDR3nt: TGCAGTGCTGGGGGGGCGGAAACCTACGAGCAGTACTTC

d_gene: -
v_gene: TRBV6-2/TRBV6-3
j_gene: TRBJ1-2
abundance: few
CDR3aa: CASSYLRQSNYGYTF
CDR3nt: TGTGCCAGCAGTTACCTCCGACAGTCCAACTATGGCTACACCTTC